This T cell receptor beta chain appears in the sequencing data of a study of cytomegalovirus exposure and HLA in healthy donors. Findings of the study overall: TCR beta V- and J-gene trimming, according to a later analysis, was linked to a missense DCLRE1C variant. The authors listed some 150 TCR beta chains as cytomegalovirus-associated. Excluded were some V segments that proved indistinguishable, including TRBV6-2 and TRBV6-3.

CDR1 is PRHDT and CDR2 is FYEKMQ in the germline V gene (reference sequence). Trimming cost V 9 bases and J 3 bases, with 18 bases left between them. This CDR3 contains 15 residues. This clone was seen more than once but under ten times. Antigen specificity is unknown. PCR employed 60 Vbeta and 13 Jbeta primers. This table comes from immunoSEQ multiplex PCR, and its TCRdb copy is limited to in-frame clones, with some not included. The table lists fewer than 200,000 clones, more than 70% of them singletons, with just over 4.5% in the top ten. The clonotype originates from a woman aged 50 to 60 in good health and CMV-seropositive. The chain employs TRBV13 and TRBJ2-1, with D tentatively TRBD2 (7 bases). Sequencing was done on a sample of PBMCs. The CDR3 DNA reads as TGTGCCAGTCGAGGGGGGGGTACGCTCTACAATGAGCAGTTCTTC. Protein: CASRGGGTLYNEQFF.